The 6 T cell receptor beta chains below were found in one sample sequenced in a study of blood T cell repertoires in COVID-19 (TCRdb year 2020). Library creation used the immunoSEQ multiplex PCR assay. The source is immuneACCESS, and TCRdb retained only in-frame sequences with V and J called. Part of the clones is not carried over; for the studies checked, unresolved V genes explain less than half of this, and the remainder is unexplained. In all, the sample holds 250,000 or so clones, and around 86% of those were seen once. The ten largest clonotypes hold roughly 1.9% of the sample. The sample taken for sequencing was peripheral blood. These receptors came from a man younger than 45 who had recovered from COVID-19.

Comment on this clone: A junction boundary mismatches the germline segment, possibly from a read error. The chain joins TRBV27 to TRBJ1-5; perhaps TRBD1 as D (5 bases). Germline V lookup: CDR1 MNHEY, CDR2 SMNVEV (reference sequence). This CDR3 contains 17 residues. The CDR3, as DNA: TGTGCCAGCAGTCCGTATCCCCCCGGGGGTAGCCATCAGCCCCAGCATTTT. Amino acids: CASSPYPPGGSHQPQHF.

Here the CDR3 reads CASSLRAFGTGPREQYF. In DNA, the CDR3 is TGTGCCAGCAGCTTAAGGGCTTTCGGCACAGGTCCTCGCGAGCAGTACTTC. The rearrangement links TRBV11-2 to TRBJ2-7; the D gene is possibly TRBD1 (5 bases). The CDR3 spans 17 residues. The ends were cut back, 2 bases at V and 6 bases at J, with 23 bases in the middle. Germline lookup yields CDR1 SGHAT and CDR2 FQNNGV. Complete variable domain (other parts from reference TRBV11-2 and TRBJ2-7): EAGVAQSPRYKIIEKRQSVAFWCNPISGHATLYWYQQILGQGPKLLIQFQNNGVVDDSQLPKDRFSAERLKGVDSTLKIQPAKLEDSAVYLCASSLRAFGTGPREQYFGPGTRLTVT.

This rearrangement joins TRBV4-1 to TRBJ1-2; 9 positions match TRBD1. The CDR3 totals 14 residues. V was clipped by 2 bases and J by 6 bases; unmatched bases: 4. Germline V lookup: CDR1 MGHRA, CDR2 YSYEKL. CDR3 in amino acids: CASSQPGTGNGYTF. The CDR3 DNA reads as TGCGCCAGCAGCCAACCCGGGACAGGGAATGGCTACACCTTC.

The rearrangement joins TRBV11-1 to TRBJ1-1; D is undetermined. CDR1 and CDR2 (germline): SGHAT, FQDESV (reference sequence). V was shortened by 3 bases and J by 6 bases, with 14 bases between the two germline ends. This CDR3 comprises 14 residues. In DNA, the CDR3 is TGTGCCAGCAGCTTCCTGGAGATATCCCCTGAAGCTTTCTTT. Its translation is CASSFLEISPEAFF.

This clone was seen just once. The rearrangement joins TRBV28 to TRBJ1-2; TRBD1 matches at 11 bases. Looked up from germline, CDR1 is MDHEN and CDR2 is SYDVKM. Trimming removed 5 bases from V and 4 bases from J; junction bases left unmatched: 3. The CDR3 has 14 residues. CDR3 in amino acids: CASSPGQGAYGYTF. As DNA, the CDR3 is TGTGCCAGCAGTCCCGGACAGGGGGCCTATGGCTACACCTTC.

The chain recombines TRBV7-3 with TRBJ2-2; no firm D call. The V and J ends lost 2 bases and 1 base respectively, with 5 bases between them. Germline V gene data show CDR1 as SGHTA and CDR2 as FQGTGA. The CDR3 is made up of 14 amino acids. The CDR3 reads CASSLFWNTGELFF. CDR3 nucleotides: TGTGCCAGCAGCTTATTCTGGAACACCGGGGAGCTGTTTTTT. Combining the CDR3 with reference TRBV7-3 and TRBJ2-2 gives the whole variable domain GAGVSQTPSNKVTEKGKYVELRCDPISGHTALYWYRQSLGQGPEFLIYFQGTGAADDSGLPNDRFFAVRPEGSVSTLKIQRTERGDSAVYLCASSLFWNTGELFFGEGSRLTVL.